This T cell receptor beta chain derives from a study of T cell repertoires in cytomegalovirus infection. TCRdb analysed the reads with MiXCR anew, one entry per CDR3 protein. The table has more than 250,000 distinct CDR3 sequences, approximately 25% seen once; the top ten hold roughly 13%. The sample holds many counts of this clonotype. What it binds is unknown. The CDR3 sequence is 18 residues long. CDR1 is SGHVS, CDR2 FNYEAQ, per germline. With 1 base clipped from V and 3 bases from J, the junction kept 8 bases outside the gene matches. The specimen comprised cultured PBMCs, sampled from culture after CMV antigen stimulation. The V call is TRBV7-6, the J call TRBJ2-1; 11 nucleotides agree with TRBD2. The TCR originated in a human donor in good health (CMV status not recorded). Some clones in this sample may be carry-over from other donors' samples. As DNA, the CDR3 is TGTGCCAGCAGCTTAGGTTCGGGTAGCGGGAGGGACTACAATGAGCAGTTCTTC. This sequence encodes CASSLGSGSGRDYNEQFF.